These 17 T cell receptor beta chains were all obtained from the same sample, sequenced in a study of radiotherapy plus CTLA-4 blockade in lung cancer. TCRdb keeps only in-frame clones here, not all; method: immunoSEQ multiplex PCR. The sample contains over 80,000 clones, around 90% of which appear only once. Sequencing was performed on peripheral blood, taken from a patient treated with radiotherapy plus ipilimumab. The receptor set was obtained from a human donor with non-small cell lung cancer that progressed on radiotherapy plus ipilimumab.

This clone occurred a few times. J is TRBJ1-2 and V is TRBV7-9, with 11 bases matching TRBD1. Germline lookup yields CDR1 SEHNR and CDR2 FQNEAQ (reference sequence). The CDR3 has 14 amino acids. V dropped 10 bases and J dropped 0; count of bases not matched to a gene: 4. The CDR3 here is CATGQGEPNYGYTF. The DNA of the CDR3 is TGTGCCACGGGACAGGGGGAACCTAACTATGGCTACACCTTC.

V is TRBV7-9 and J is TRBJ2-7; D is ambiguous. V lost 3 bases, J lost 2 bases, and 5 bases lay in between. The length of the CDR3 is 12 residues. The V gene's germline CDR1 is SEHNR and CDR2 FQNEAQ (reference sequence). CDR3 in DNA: TGTGCCAGCAGCTTGAATACCTACGAGCAGTACTTC. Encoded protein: CASSLNTYEQYF.

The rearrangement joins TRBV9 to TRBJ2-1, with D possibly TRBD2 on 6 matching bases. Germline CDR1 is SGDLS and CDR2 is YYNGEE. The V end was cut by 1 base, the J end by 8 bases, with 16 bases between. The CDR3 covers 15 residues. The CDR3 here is CASSVRPAWRDEQFF. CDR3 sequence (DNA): TGTGCCAGCAGCGTACGTCCCGCCTGGAGGGATGAGCAGTTCTTC.

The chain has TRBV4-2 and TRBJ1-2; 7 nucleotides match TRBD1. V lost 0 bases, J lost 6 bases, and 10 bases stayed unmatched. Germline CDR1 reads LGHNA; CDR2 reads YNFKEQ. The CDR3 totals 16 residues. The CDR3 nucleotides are TGTGCCAGCAGCCAAGAGGGACAGCTCCAGGCGCATGGCTACACCTTC. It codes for CASSQEGQLQAHGYTF.

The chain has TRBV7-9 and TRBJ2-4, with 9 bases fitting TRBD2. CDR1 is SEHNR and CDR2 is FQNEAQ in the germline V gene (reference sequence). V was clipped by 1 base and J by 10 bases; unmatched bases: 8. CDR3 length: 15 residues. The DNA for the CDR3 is TGTGCCAGCAGCTTAGGGCCTAGCGGGGTGGATATTCAGTACTTC. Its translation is CASSLGPSGVDIQYF.

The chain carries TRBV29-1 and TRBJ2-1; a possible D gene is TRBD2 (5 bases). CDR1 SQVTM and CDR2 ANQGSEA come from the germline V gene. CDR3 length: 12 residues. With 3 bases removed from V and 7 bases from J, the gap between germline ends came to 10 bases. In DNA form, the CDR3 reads TGCAGCGTTGATACTACGGGGAATGAGCAGTTCTTC. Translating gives CSVDTTGNEQFF.

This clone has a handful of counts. The CDR3 sequence is CASSLASGGSDTQYF. CDR3 bases: TGTGCCAGCAGCTTAGCTAGCGGGGGTTCCGATACGCAGTATTTT. The chain uses TRBV7-9 and TRBJ2-3, with 9 bases aligning to TRBD2. V gave up 0 bases and J gave up 6 bases; unmatched junction bases: 4. This CDR3 has 15 residues. CDR1 is SEHNR, CDR2 FQNEAQ, per germline (reference sequence).

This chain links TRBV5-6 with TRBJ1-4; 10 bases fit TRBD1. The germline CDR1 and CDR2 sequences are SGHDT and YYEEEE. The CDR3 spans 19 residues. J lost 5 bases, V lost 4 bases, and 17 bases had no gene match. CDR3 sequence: CASSPGLGQGVLANEKLFF. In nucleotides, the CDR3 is TGTGCCAGCAGCCCCGGGCTCGGACAGGGGGTCCTGGCGAATGAAAAACTGTTTTTT.

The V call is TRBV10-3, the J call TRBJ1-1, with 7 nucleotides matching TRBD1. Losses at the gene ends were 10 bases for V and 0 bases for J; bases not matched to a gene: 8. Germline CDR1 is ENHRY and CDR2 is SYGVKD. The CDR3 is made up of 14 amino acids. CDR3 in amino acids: CATDRDRMNTEAFF. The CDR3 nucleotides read TGTGCCACCGACAGGGATAGAATGAACACTGAAGCTTTCTTT.

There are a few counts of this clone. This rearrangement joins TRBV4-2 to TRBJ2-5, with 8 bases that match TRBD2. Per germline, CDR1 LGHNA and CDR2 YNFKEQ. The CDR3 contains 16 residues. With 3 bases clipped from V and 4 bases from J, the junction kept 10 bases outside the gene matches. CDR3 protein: CASSQAGLGGPETQYF. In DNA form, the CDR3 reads TGTGCCAGCAGCCAGGCGGGACTAGGGGGGCCAGAGACCCAGTACTTC.

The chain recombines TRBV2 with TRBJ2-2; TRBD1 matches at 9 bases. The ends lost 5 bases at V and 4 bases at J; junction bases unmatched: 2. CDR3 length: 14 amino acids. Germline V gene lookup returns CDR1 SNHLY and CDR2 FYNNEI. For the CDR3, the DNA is TGTGCCAGCAGTTGGGACAGGGTCACCGGGGAGCTGTTTTTT. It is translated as CASSWDRVTGELFF.

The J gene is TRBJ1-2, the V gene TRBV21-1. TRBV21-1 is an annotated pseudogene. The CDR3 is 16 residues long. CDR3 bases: TGTGCCAGCAGCAAAGGTGGCCCACGGGGTGACTATGGCTACACCTTC. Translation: CASSKGGPRGDYGYTF.

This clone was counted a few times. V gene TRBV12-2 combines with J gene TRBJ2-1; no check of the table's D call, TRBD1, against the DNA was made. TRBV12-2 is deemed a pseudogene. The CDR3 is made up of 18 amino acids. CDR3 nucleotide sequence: TGTGCAAGTCGCTTAGGACTGACCGGGCAGGGGCCCTACAATGAGCAGTTCTTC. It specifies CASRLGLTGQGPYNEQFF.

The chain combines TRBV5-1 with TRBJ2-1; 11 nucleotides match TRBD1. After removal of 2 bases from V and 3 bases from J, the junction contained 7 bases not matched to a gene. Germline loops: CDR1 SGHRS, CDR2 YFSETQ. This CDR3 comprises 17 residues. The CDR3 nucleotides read TGCGCCAGCAGCTTAGGGACAGGGGGTCAGGACTACAATGAGCAGTTCTTC. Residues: CASSLGTGGQDYNEQFF.

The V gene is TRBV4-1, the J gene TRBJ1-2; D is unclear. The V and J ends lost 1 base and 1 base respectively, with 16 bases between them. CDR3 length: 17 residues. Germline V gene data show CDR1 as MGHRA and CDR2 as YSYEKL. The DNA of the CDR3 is TGCGCCAGCAGCCAAGCCCCCGTCAAGAAAATTAACTATGGCTACACCTTC. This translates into CASSQAPVKKINYGYTF.

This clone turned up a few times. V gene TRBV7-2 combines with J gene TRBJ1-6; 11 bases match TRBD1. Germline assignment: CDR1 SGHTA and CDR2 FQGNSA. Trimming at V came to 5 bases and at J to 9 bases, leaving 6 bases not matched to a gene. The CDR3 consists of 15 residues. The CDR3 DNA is TGTGCCAGCAGCCTGGACAGGGGGCTTGGTTCACCCCTCCACTTT. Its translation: CASSLDRGLGSPLHF.

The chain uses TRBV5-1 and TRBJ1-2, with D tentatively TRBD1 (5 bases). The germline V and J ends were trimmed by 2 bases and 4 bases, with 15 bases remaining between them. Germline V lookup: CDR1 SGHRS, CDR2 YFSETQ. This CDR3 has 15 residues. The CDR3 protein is CASSLDDSRGYGYTF. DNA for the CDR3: TGCGCCAGCAGCTTAGATGACAGTAGGGGCTATGGCTACACCTTC. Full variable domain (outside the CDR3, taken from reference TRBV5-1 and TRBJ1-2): KAGVTQTPRYLIKTRGQQVTLSCSPISGHRSVSWYQQTPGQGLQFLFEYFSETQRNKGNFPGRFSGRQFSNSRSEMNVSTLELGDSALYLCASSLDDSRGYGYTFGSGTRLTVV.